The next 22 T cell receptor beta chains were all read from a single sample in a study of blood T cell repertoires in COVID-19. Libraries were prepared by immunoSEQ multiplex PCR; TCRdb keeps only in-frame clonotypes and omits some of them. The sample has tens of thousands of clones, about 83% seen once. Source material: peripheral blood. The receptors derive from a human donor in a cohort sampled during active COVID-19.

The gene calls are TRBV19 and TRBJ1-1; TRBD1 is a possible D gene (5 bases). The CDR3 is 13 residues long. V was pared by 5 bases and J by 5 bases, with 12 bases between. From germline, CDR1 is LNHDA and CDR2 SQIVND (reference sequence). DNA for the CDR3: TGTGCCAGTAGTTTTAGGGGAAAAACTGAAGCTTTCTTT. This translates into CASSFRGKTEAFF.

The V call is TRBV2, the J call TRBJ2-7; 10 positions agree with TRBD1. This CDR3 comprises 19 residues. After removal of 4 bases from V and 3 bases from J, the junction contained 18 bases not matched to a gene. The germline gives CDR1 SNHLY, CDR2 FYNNEI. This CDR3 reads CASSVQAGELTGGNYEQYF. The CDR3 coding sequence is TGTGCCAGCAGTGTTCAGGCCGGGGAATTGACAGGGGGCAACTACGAGCAGTACTTC.

J is TRBJ2-7 and V is TRBV6-2 or TRBV6-3, with D tentatively TRBD1 (6 bases). Germline V gene data show CDR1 as MNHEY and CDR2 as SVGEGT. The CDR3 is 13 residues long. Trimming shortened V by 2 bases and J by 6 bases, and 11 bases separated the two germline ends. The CDR3 reads CASSYQTGIEQYF. The CDR3 DNA follows: TGTGCCAGCAGTTACCAAACAGGGATCGAGCAGTACTTC.

By share of the sample, this clone is medium-sized (0.01 to 0.1%). This rearrangement joins TRBV27 to TRBJ1-5, with 9 nucleotides matching TRBD1. Germline CDR1 MNHEY, CDR2 SMNVEV (reference sequence). The V and J ends lost 4 bases and 15 bases, in that order; junction bases with no gene match: 7. CDR3 length equals 12 residues. CDR3 region: CASSSRQGVWHF. The CDR3 nucleotides read TGTGCCAGCAGTTCCCGACAGGGGGTCTGGCATTTT.

The table lists this clone with a count of one. The genes are TRBV11-2 and TRBJ2-1; perhaps TRBD1 as D (7 bases). Germline values: CDR1 SGHAT, CDR2 FQNNGV. The CDR3 is 18 amino acids. The germline V and J ends were trimmed by 5 bases and 3 bases, with 23 bases remaining between them. CDR3 protein: CASSTLADRVPHYNEQFF. CDR3 bases: TGTGCCAGCAGCACACTAGCCGACAGGGTCCCACACTACAATGAGCAGTTCTTC. The full variable domain, in which reference TRBV11-2 and TRBJ2-1 provide the parts outside the CDR3, is EAGVAQSPRYKIIEKRQSVAFWCNPISGHATLYWYQQILGQGPKLLIQFQNNGVVDDSQLPKDRFSAERLKGVDSTLKIQPAKLEDSAVYLCASSTLADRVPHYNEQFFGPGTRLTVL.

This clone was observed a single time. The rearrangement links TRBV9 to TRBJ2-3; the match to TRBD2 covers 7 bases. This CDR3 is 17 amino acids long. Germline lookup yields CDR1 SGDLS and CDR2 YYNGEE. The J segment lost 0 bases and the V segment lost 6 bases, leaving 13 bases of the junction unmatched. CDR3 nucleotides: TGTGCCAGCACCCCCCGCGGGAGCGTCAGCAGCACAGATACGCAGTATTTT. Its protein product is CASTPRGSVSSTDTQYF.

The gene calls are TRBV20-1 and TRBJ1-2, with D unresolved. The length of the CDR3 is 11 residues. The germline CDR1 and CDR2 sequences are DFQATT and SNEGSKA (reference sequence). Trimming left V 6 bases short and J 11 bases short, with 16 bases between. This chain's CDR3 is CSARSGSEYTF. For the CDR3, the DNA is TGCAGTGCGCGGAGCGGGTCGGAATACACCTTC.

This sequence joins TRBV5-8 and TRBJ2-2; unclear D gene. The V gene's germline CDR1 is SGHTS and CDR2 YDEGEE. The CDR3 sequence is 14 residues long. The V end was cut by 1 base, the J end by 4 bases, with 8 bases between. The CDR3 sequence: CASSLIGGTGELFF. CDR3 bases: TGTGCCAGCAGCTTGATAGGCGGCACCGGGGAGCTGTTTTTT.

This clone was counted a few times. This chain joins TRBV27 and TRBJ2-1; possibly TRBD2 for D (6 bases). CDR3 size: 17 residues. The V gene lost 7 bases and the J gene lost 7 bases, with 26 bases spanning the gap. Germline V CDR1 and CDR2: MNHEY, SMNVEV (reference sequence). In DNA, the CDR3 is TGTGCCAGCAATCTAAGAGGGAGTCAGACTAGACTAAATGAGCAGTTCTTC. Protein: CASNLRGSQTRLNEQFF.

The chain uses TRBV29-1 and TRBJ2-7; TRBD1 matches at 9 bases. The CDR3 runs 15 residues. V trimming: 4 bases; J trimming: 0 bases; junction bases outside the gene matches: 7. CDR1 is SQVTM, CDR2 ANQGSEA, per germline. The CDR3 spells CSVVGTGRSSYEQYF. CDR3 nucleotides: TGCAGCGTTGTGGGGACAGGGAGAAGCTCCTACGAGCAGTACTTC.

The chain has TRBV4-1 and TRBJ2-7; the match to TRBD2 covers 8 bases. V shed 0 bases, J shed 0 bases, and the junction held 7 bases outside the gene matches. Germline CDR1 is MGHRA and CDR2 is YSYEKL. The CDR3 extends over 17 amino acids. The CDR3 spells CASSQDVAGGISYEQYF. CDR3 DNA: TGCGCCAGCAGCCAAGATGTCGCGGGGGGTATCTCCTACGAGCAGTACTTC.

This clone appeared a few times. This sequence joins TRBV7-3 and TRBJ2-1; TRBD2 is a possible D gene (5 bases). This CDR3 is 16 amino acids long. V shed 2 bases and J shed 4 bases, with 15 bases lying between them. In germline, CDR1 is SGHTA, CDR2 FQGTGA. CDR3 bases: TGTGCCAGCAGCTTATCAGCGGAGATCTCTTACAATGAGCAGTTCTTC. As protein: CASSLSAEISYNEQFF.

The chain uses TRBV5-4 and TRBJ1-1, with D possibly matching TRBD1 (5 bases). Germline V gene sequence: CDR1 SGHNT, CDR2 YYREEE (reference sequence). The CDR3 is made up of 15 amino acids. The V gene lost 4 bases and the J gene lost 1 base, with 14 bases spanning the gap. DNA of the CDR3: TGTGCCAGCAGCACTCCCGGGACTCAGAACACTGAAGCTTTCTTT. It specifies CASSTPGTQNTEAFF. Full variable domain (outside the CDR3, taken from reference TRBV5-4 and TRBJ1-1): ETGVTQSPTHLIKTRGQQVTLRCSSQSGHNTVSWYQQALGQGPQFIFQYYREEENGRGNFPPRFSGLQFPNYSSELNVNALELDDSALYLCASSTPGTQNTEAFFGQGTRLTVV.

The rearrangement links TRBV7-3 to TRBJ2-7; tentative D call: TRBD1 (6 bases). CDR1 and CDR2 (germline): SGHTA, FQGTGA. The CDR3 loop spans 15 amino acids. V was trimmed by 3 bases and J by 2 bases, leaving 14 bases between them. Written as DNA, the CDR3 is TGTGCCAGCAGCTTTAACCCGGGACACCCCTACGAGCAGTACTTC. Protein product: CASSFNPGHPYEQYF.

This chain joins TRBV18 and TRBJ2-3; weak D call: TRBD1 (6 bases). From germline, CDR1 is KGHSH and CDR2 LQKENI. The length of the CDR3 is 14 residues. V lost 3 bases to trimming and J lost 0 bases, with 7 bases between them. DNA of the CDR3: TGTGCCAGCTCACCTGACAGGAGCACAGATACGCAGTATTTT. Protein sequence: CASSPDRSTDTQYF.

This chain links TRBV19 with TRBJ2-7; D gene uncertain. CDR3 length: 14 amino acids. Trimming cost V 4 bases and J 4 bases, with 14 bases left between them. CDR1 is LNHDA, CDR2 SQIVND, per germline (reference sequence). CDR3 residues: CASSKEQYVYEQYF. CDR3 DNA sequence: TGTGCCAGTAGTAAAGAACAGTATGTTTACGAGCAGTACTTC.

The chain joins TRBV6-1 to TRBJ1-2, with D perhaps TRBD1 (6 bases). This CDR3 contains 14 residues. Germline V gene sequence: CDR1 MNHNS, CDR2 SASEGT. The V gene lost 2 bases and the J gene lost 2 bases, with 9 bases spanning the gap. CDR3 in DNA: TGTGCCAGCAGTGAACCAGGACAGAACTATGGCTACACCTTC. It specifies CASSEPGQNYGYTF.

This sequence joins TRBV7-9 and TRBJ1-4, with D possibly TRBD1 on 5 matching bases. Deletions cut 1 base from V and 0 bases from J, with 9 bases between. Germline-derived CDR1 and CDR2 are SEHNR and FQNEAQ (reference sequence). There are 16 residues in the CDR3. DNA of the CDR3: TGTGCCAGCAGCTTAGATGTAGGGGCAACTAATGAAAAACTGTTTTTT. It translates to CASSLDVGATNEKLFF.

The chain links TRBV7-3 to TRBJ1-1, with 12 bases fitting TRBD1. The ends lost 5 bases at V and 7 bases at J; junction bases unmatched: 11. CDR3 length equals 16 residues. In germline, CDR1 is SGHTA, CDR2 FQGTGA. Written as DNA, the CDR3 is TGTGCCAGCAGCCCAAACCGGGACAGGGGGCGAGGTGAAGCTTTCTTT. Protein sequence: CASSPNRDRGRGEAFF.

This chain uses TRBV29-1 with TRBJ2-3; possible D gene TRBD2, 6 bases. CDR3 size: 18 residues. V shed 3 bases and J shed 1 base, with 23 bases lying between them. CDR1 is SQVTM, CDR2 ANQGSEA, per germline. The CDR3: CSVDLGTRWASGTDTQYF. CDR3 DNA sequence: TGCAGCGTTGACCTGGGGACTCGTTGGGCTAGCGGCACAGATACGCAGTATTTT.

The V call is TRBV2, the J call TRBJ1-2, with no clear D. The CDR3 spans 15 residues. The V and J ends lost 5 bases and 6 bases respectively, with 19 bases between them. Germline V gene sequence: CDR1 SNHLY, CDR2 FYNNEI. Here the CDR3 reads CASSLAATTSDGYTF. CDR3 coding DNA: TGTGCCAGCAGTCTGGCAGCAACCACTAGCGATGGCTACACCTTC.

The V call is TRBV7-2, the J call TRBJ2-6, with 7 bases identical to TRBD1. Per the germline V gene, CDR1 is SGHTA and CDR2 is FQGNSA. Germline trimming cut 3 bases from V and 4 bases from J; bases unmatched to any gene: 12. This CDR3 contains 18 residues. The CDR3 DNA follows: TGTGCCAGCAGCTTCCGACAGGGTGTACCCTCCGGGGCCAACGTCCTGACTTTC. This codes for CASSFRQGVPSGANVLTF.